These 15 T cell receptor beta chains came from one sample sequenced in a study of OX40 agonist ivuxolimab in advanced cancers. This table comes from immunoSEQ multiplex PCR, and its TCRdb copy is limited to in-frame clones, with some not included. The sample carries roughly 56,000 clones, approximately 84% recorded once. Material: CD4+ or CD8+ T cells sorted from blood, obtained in a trial of the OX40 agonist ivuxolimab. Receptor source: an adult with an advanced solid tumor such as melanoma, head and neck, liver or kidney cancer.

The J gene is TRBJ2-7, the V gene TRBV19, with 7 positions matching TRBD1. The CDR3 runs 15 residues. With V trimmed by 5 bases and J by 5 bases, 12 bases remained unmatched. Germline V CDR1 and CDR2: LNHDA, SQIVND (reference sequence). The CDR3 loop is CASSPLTGDAHEQYF. For the CDR3, the DNA is TGTGCCAGTAGTCCATTAACAGGGGATGCCCACGAGCAGTACTTC. Full variable domain (outside the CDR3, taken from reference TRBV19 and TRBJ2-7): DGGITQSPKYLFRKEGQNVTLSCEQNLNHDAMYWYRQDPGQGLRLIYYSQIVNDFQKGDIAEGYSVSREKKESFPLTVTSAQKNPTAFYLCASSPLTGDAHEQYFGPGTRLTVT.

The gene calls are TRBV11-3 and TRBJ2-7; the match to TRBD1 covers 10 bases. This CDR3 contains 15 residues. Trimming removed 5 bases from V and 7 bases from J; junction bases left unmatched: 11. Germline V CDR1 and CDR2: SGHNT, YENEEA. The CDR3 DNA reads as TGTGCCAGCAGCCCACGACAGGGGGCGGTAGGAGAGCAGTACTTC. It translates to CASSPRQGAVGEQYF.

The V and J genes are TRBV6-6 and TRBJ2-1; D not resolved. CDR3 length: 16 residues. CDR1 is MNHNY, CDR2 SVGAGI, per germline (reference sequence). Trimming cost V 6 bases and J 0 bases, with 15 bases left between them. DNA for the CDR3: TGTGCCAGCAGCCGATTTTCGTTAAGCTCCTACAATGAGCAGTTCTTC. This codes for CASSRFSLSSYNEQFF.

The chain links TRBV5-6 to TRBJ2-7; D is undetermined. The CDR3 extends over 12 amino acids. Germline assignment: CDR1 SGHDT and CDR2 YYEEEE. Trimming cost V 0 bases and J 5 bases, with 6 bases left between them. CDR3 sequence (DNA): TGTGCCAGCAGCTTGGGTTTCAACGAGCAGTACTTC. Amino acids: CASSLGFNEQYF.

The chain links TRBV30 to TRBJ2-5; D remains ambiguous. The end of the DNA aligns better with TRBJ2-7, so the J call may be wrong. Germline CDR1 GTSNPN, CDR2 SVGIG (reference sequence). CDR3 size: 16 residues. Here the CDR3 DNA reads TGTGCCTGGAGTGAACGAATGAGCCCTATCCCCTACGAGCAGTACTTC. Residues: CAWSERMSPIPYEQYF.

The rearrangement uses TRBV28 and TRBJ1-6; TRBD1 is a possible D gene (6 bases). From germline, CDR1 is MDHEN and CDR2 SYDVKM. The CDR3 covers 18 residues. The V end was cut by 3 bases, the J end by 10 bases, with 25 bases between. The DNA for the CDR3 is TGTGCCAGCAGTTTTACGGGGGCCAAACCCCGAAAGTACTCACCCCTCCACTTT. Its protein is CASSFTGAKPRKYSPLHF.

The chain links TRBV28 to TRBJ2-2; possibly TRBD1 or TRBD2 for D (5 bases each). V lost 6 bases to trimming and J lost 3 bases, with 11 bases between them. CDR1 MDHEN and CDR2 SYDVKM come from the germline V gene. CDR3 length: 14 residues. The CDR3, as DNA: TGTGCCAGCAGATCCGGGACGGACACCGGGGAGCTGTTTTTT. Protein product: CASRSGTDTGELFF.

V gene TRBV28 combines with J gene TRBJ1-2, with D possibly TRBD1 on 5 matching bases. The germline V and J ends were trimmed by 4 bases and 8 bases, with 20 bases remaining between them. Germline CDR1 is MDHEN and CDR2 is SYDVKM. CDR3 length: 15 residues. The CDR3 DNA is TGTGCCAGCAGTTCCCGAAACAGGAGGGCGGGCGGCTACACCTTC. Its translation is CASSSRNRRAGGYTF.

For the CDR3, the DNA is TGTGCCAGCAGCCCCCAATCCCCAGGGGTCGGCTCACCCCTCCACTTT. Translated: CASSPQSPGVGSPLHF. V gene TRBV14 combines with J gene TRBJ1-6; a weak D match, TRBD1 (6 bases). This CDR3 is 16 amino acids long. V was cut by 4 bases and J by 10 bases, with 20 bases left in between. CDR1 is SGHDN and CDR2 is FVKESK in the germline V gene. Full variable domain (rest looked up from reference TRBV14 and TRBJ1-6): EAGVTQFPSHSVIEKGQTVTLRCDPISGHDNLYWYRRVMGKEIKFLLHFVKESKQDESGMPNNRFLAERTGGTYSTLKVQPAELEDSGVYFCASSPQSPGVGSPLHFGNGTRLTVT.

This chain uses TRBV7-9 with TRBJ2-3; a possible D gene is TRBD2 (5 bases). Deletions cut 5 bases from V and 8 bases from J, with 11 bases between. The germline gives CDR1 SEHNR, CDR2 FQNEAQ (reference sequence). There are 12 residues in the CDR3. Here the CDR3 reads CASSPLAATQYF. The DNA of the CDR3 is TGTGCCAGCAGCCCCCTAGCAGCTACGCAGTATTTT.

The rearrangement joins TRBV27 to TRBJ2-3; D call uncertain. Deletions cut 5 bases from V and 11 bases from J, with 20 bases between. CDR3 length: 14 amino acids. Germline V CDR1 and CDR2: MNHEY, SMNVEV (reference sequence). CDR3 protein: CASSTTNGPARQYF. The DNA of the CDR3 is TGTGCCAGCAGTACTACTAACGGACCGGCTAGGCAGTATTTT.

The V call is TRBV27, the J call TRBJ2-5, with no clear D. The CDR3 is made up of 12 amino acids. V lost 5 bases, J lost 5 bases, and 9 bases lay in between. Germline V gene sequence: CDR1 MNHEY, CDR2 SMNVEV (reference sequence). CDR3 in DNA: TGTGCCAGCAGTCCCCAAGGGGAGACCCAGTACTTC. Its protein product is CASSPQGETQYF.

The table lists this clone with a few counts. The V gene is TRBV21-1, the J gene TRBJ2-1; the tabulated D call, TRBD1, remains unverified against the DNA. TRBV21-1 is an annotated pseudogene. The CDR3 contains 16 residues. The chain's CDR3 is CASSARTGVRDNEQFF. The CDR3 DNA follows: TGTGCCAGCAGCGCAAGGACAGGGGTTAGGGACAATGAGCAGTTCTTC.

The V and J genes are TRBV30 and TRBJ1-2; TRBD1 is a possible D gene (5 bases). The CDR3 runs 13 residues. Trimming stripped 3 bases from V and 4 bases from J, with 12 bases between. Germline V CDR1 and CDR2: GTSNPN, SVGIG (reference sequence). In nucleotides, the CDR3 is TGTGCCTGGAGCCCAATCGACAGCTATGGCTACACCTTC. Translated, it gives CAWSPIDSYGYTF.

The V call is TRBV6-6, the J call TRBJ2-3; D not certain. V lost 2 bases to trimming and J lost 3 bases, with 6 bases between them. Germline CDR1 reads MNHNY; CDR2 reads SVGAGI (reference sequence). CDR3 length: 13 amino acids. Here the CDR3 reads CASSYVPTDTQYF. DNA for the CDR3: TGTGCCAGCAGTTACGTACCTACAGATACGCAGTATTTT.